The 31 T cell receptor beta chains given below trace back to one sample, sequenced in a study of shared clonotypes between healthy human individuals. Clones were sequenced by immunoSEQ multiplex PCR, and TCRdb holds only the in-frame ones, with some missing. Among roughly 1 million clones listed, more than 75% were seen once. The sequenced material came from memory CD4+ T cells from PBMCs. Subset described: CD45RA-negative fraction. These receptors all come from a man aged 18 to 30 in good health. Some clones in this sample may be carry-over from other donors' samples.

V usage is TRBV7-9 and J usage is TRBJ2-7, with 7 bases aligning to TRBD2. CDR3 size: 13 residues. The germline CDR1 and CDR2 sequences are SEHNR and FQNEAQ (reference sequence). The ends lost 1 base at V and 4 bases at J; junction bases unmatched: 1. CDR3 coding DNA: TGTGCCAGCAGCTTAGTCGGGGGGTACGAGCAGTACTTC. The encoded protein is CASSLVGGYEQYF.

This clone showed up just once. The rearrangement joins TRBV6-1 to TRBJ2-7; perhaps TRBD1 as D (6 bases). Germline CDR1 MNHNS, CDR2 SASEGT. The CDR3 length is 13 residues. Trimming shortened V by 7 bases and J by 2 bases, and 12 bases separated the two germline ends. CDR3 region: CASNRDKTYEQYF. The CDR3 region has the DNA TGTGCCAGCAACAGGGACAAGACCTACGAGCAGTACTTC.

A note on this clone: The identical CDR3 is also encoded by other nucleotide sequences in the sample. The chain couples TRBV7-2 to TRBJ2-5; 7 nucleotides line up with TRBD1. Germline loops: CDR1 SGHTA, CDR2 FQGNSA. CDR3 length equals 13 residues. Trimming cost V 3 bases and J 4 bases; bases outside gene matches: 2. The CDR3 nucleotides read TGTGCCAGCAGCTTTAACAGGGGAGAGACCCAGTACTTC. This encodes CASSFNRGETQYF.

The V gene is TRBV28, the J gene TRBJ2-7; D is perhaps TRBD2 (5 bases). From germline, CDR1 is MDHEN and CDR2 SYDVKM. Trimming stripped 9 bases from V and 1 base from J, with 13 bases between. The CDR3 covers 13 residues. The CDR3 region has the DNA TGTGCCAGTAGGACTCCCTGGTCCTACGAGCAGTACTTC. It translates to CASRTPWSYEQYF.

This clone appeared many times. The chain carries TRBV25-1 and TRBJ1-2; 10 positions match TRBD1. This CDR3 region has 13 residues. The trim removed 9 bases at V and 5 bases at J, leaving 6 bases unmatched. CDR1 is MGHDK and CDR2 is SYGVNS in the germline V gene. DNA of the CDR3: TGTGCCAGTCGACAGGGGGCAGAGTATGGCTACACCTTC. Translated, it gives CASRQGAEYGYTF.

At least ten counts were recorded for this clone. V usage is TRBV19 and J usage is TRBJ1-2; 9 bases agree with TRBD1. CDR3 length equals 14 residues. The J segment lost 4 bases and the V segment lost 9 bases, leaving 9 bases of the junction unmatched. Germline V gene sequence: CDR1 LNHDA, CDR2 SQIVND (reference sequence). The chain's CDR3 is CARGTGTNFYGYTF. DNA of the CDR3: TGTGCCAGGGGGACAGGGACTAACTTCTATGGCTACACCTTC. The full variable domain, with the rest looked up from reference TRBV19 and TRBJ1-2, is DGGITQSPKYLFRKEGQNVTLSCEQNLNHDAMYWYRQDPGQGLRLIYYSQIVNDFQKGDIAEGYSVSREKKESFPLTVTSAQKNPTAFYLCARGTGTNFYGYTFGSGTRLTVV.

This clone occurred many times. This sequence joins TRBV29-1 and TRBJ1-3, with unresolved D. The germline V gene has CDR1 SQVTM and CDR2 ANQGSEA. This CDR3 is 13 amino acids long. The V end lost 2 bases, the J end lost 0 bases, and 5 bases lay between the germline ends. Here the CDR3 reads CSVEQLSGNTIYF. CDR3 sequence (DNA): TGCAGCGTTGAACAGCTCTCTGGAAACACCATATATTTT.

The gene calls are TRBV28 and TRBJ1-3, with 7 bases identical to TRBD1. V lost 4 bases, J lost 1 base, and 10 bases stayed unmatched. Germline-derived CDR1 and CDR2 are MDHEN and SYDVKM. The CDR3 has 17 residues. The CDR3 coding sequence is TGTGCCAGCAGTTCTACTCCGGGACAGAGATCTGGAAACACCATATATTTT. This sequence encodes CASSSTPGQRSGNTIYF. The full variable domain, with the rest looked up from reference TRBV28 and TRBJ1-3, is DVKVTQSSRYLVKRTGEKVFLECVQDMDHENMFWYRQDPGLGLRLIYFSYDVKMKEKGDIPEGYSVSREKKERFSLILESASTNQTSMYLCASSSTPGQRSGNTIYFGEGSWLTVV.

This clone appeared once. Additional DNA sequences in this sample encode the identical CDR3. The gene calls are TRBV5-1 and TRBJ2-1; 8 bases are shared with TRBD2. V lost 2 bases, J lost 0 bases, and 1 base stayed unmatched. Germline lookup yields CDR1 SGHRS and CDR2 YFSETQ. This CDR3 region has 15 residues. CDR3 coding DNA: TGCGCCAGCAGCTTCAGCGGGAGCTCCTACAATGAGCAGTTCTTC. This translates into CASSFSGSSYNEQFF.

The chain uses TRBV11-2 and TRBJ1-3; D gene uncertain. Deletions cut 5 bases from V and 2 bases from J, with 13 bases between. This CDR3 region has 15 residues. Per germline, CDR1 SGHAT and CDR2 FQNNGV. CDR3 nucleotide sequence: TGTGCCAGCAGCGCAGCGGGCTATACTGGAAACACCATATATTTT. Translating gives CASSAAGYTGNTIYF. Supplemented by reference TRBV11-2 and TRBJ1-3, the full variable domain reads EAGVAQSPRYKIIEKRQSVAFWCNPISGHATLYWYQQILGQGPKLLIQFQNNGVVDDSQLPKDRFSAERLKGVDSTLKIQPAKLEDSAVYLCASSAAGYTGNTIYFGEGSWLTVV.

With regard to this clone: An end of the junction does not agree with germline; a read error may underlie this. The chain joins TRBV6-5 to TRBJ1-1; 7 bases are a match to TRBD1. Germline-derived CDR1 and CDR2 are MNHEY and SVGAGI. The CDR3 consists of 15 residues. For the CDR3, the DNA is TGTGCCAACAGTTACTCGGACAGGAGGAACACTGAAGCTTTCTTT. It is translated as CANSYSDRRNTEAFF.

This clone was seen a single time. The gene calls are TRBV29-1 and TRBJ1-2; D gene unclear. The CDR3 sequence is 12 residues long. Germline V lookup: CDR1 SQVTM, CDR2 ANQGSEA. V lost 4 bases and J lost 2, with 8 bases in between. The CDR3 reads CSVGVPNYGYTF. CDR3 sequence (DNA): TGCAGCGTTGGGGTACCAAACTATGGCTACACCTTC.

The rearrangement joins TRBV28 to TRBJ2-6, with D tentatively TRBD2 (6 bases). V gave up 4 bases and J gave up 4 bases, with 14 bases separating them. Germline V gives CDR1 MDHEN, CDR2 SYDVKM. The CDR3 sequence is 16 residues long. Here the CDR3 reads CASSSSGRAGANVLTF. The CDR3 DNA is TGTGCCAGCAGTTCATCCGGGAGAGCGGGGGCCAACGTCCTGACTTTC.

This clone has a handful of counts. The genes are TRBV19 and TRBJ2-3; the D gene is possibly TRBD2 (5 bases). Germline CDR1 LNHDA, CDR2 SQIVND (reference sequence). The V gene lost 1 base and the J gene lost 1 base, with 12 bases spanning the gap. This CDR3 has 16 amino acids. The CDR3 loop is CASSIVGAVGTDTQYF. The CDR3 DNA is TGTGCCAGTAGTATAGTTGGAGCGGTGGGCACAGATACGCAGTATTTT.

This chain joins TRBV7-3 and TRBJ2-7; 8 bases fit TRBD2. This CDR3 is built from 14 residues. Germline-derived CDR1 and CDR2 are SGHTA and FQGTGA. J gave up 4 bases and V 1 base, and 3 bases lay outside the gene matches. CDR3 nucleotides: TGTGCCAGCAGCTTAAATCCGGGAGGGTACGAGCAGTACTTC. This gives the protein CASSLNPGGYEQYF. Complete variable domain (other parts from reference TRBV7-3 and TRBJ2-7): GAGVSQTPSNKVTEKGKYVELRCDPISGHTALYWYRQSLGQGPEFLIYFQGTGAADDSGLPNDRFFAVRPEGSVSTLKIQRTERGDSAVYLCASSLNPGGYEQYFGPGTRLTVT.

This chain joins TRBV2 and TRBJ1-5; no clear D. V was shortened by 0 bases and J by 3 bases, with 6 bases between the two germline ends. The CDR3 length is 14 residues. Germline V gene sequence: CDR1 SNHLY, CDR2 FYNNEI. CDR3 loop: CASSEALDNQPQHF. The CDR3 nucleotides are TGTGCCAGCAGTGAAGCGCTTGACAATCAGCCCCAGCATTTT.

V is TRBV28 and J is TRBJ2-7; no firm D call. V was shortened by 4 bases and J by 0 bases, with 13 bases between the two germline ends. Germline values: CDR1 MDHEN, CDR2 SYDVKM. The CDR3 length is 15 residues. The DNA for the CDR3 is TGTGCCAGCAGTTCGACCCTCCTAACCTCCTACGAGCAGTACTTC. Amino acid sequence: CASSSTLLTSYEQYF.

The chain joins TRBV7-9 to TRBJ1-3, with D possibly being TRBD1 (5 bases). Germline CDR1 SEHNR, CDR2 FQNEAQ (reference sequence). V lost 5 bases and J lost 1, with 15 bases in between. The CDR3 has 16 residues. The CDR3 region has the DNA TGTGCCAGCAGCGCCTGGGGCCGGGGATCTGGAAACACCATATATTTT. It codes for CASSAWGRGSGNTIYF.

This clone was observed a handful of times. The chain recombines TRBV2 with TRBJ2-5; possibly TRBD1 for D (6 bases). Trimming took 6 bases from V and 5 from J, leaving 19 bases between them. CDR3 length equals 15 residues. The germline V gene has CDR1 SNHLY and CDR2 FYNNEI. CDR3 coding DNA: TGTGCCAGCAGACAACAGGGTAATAGTCCTGAGACCCAGTACTTC. Translating it yields CASRQQGNSPETQYF.

The rearrangement joins TRBV4-1 to TRBJ2-4; the D gene is possibly TRBD1 (6 bases). V was shortened by 1 base and J by 4 bases, with 14 bases between the two germline ends. This CDR3 comprises 16 residues. The germline CDR1 and CDR2 sequences are MGHRA and YSYEKL. In nucleotides, the CDR3 is TGCGCCAGCAGCCAAGTGGTGAGGGGGTCAAAAAACATTCAGTACTTC. This gives the protein CASSQVVRGSKNIQYF.

The J gene is TRBJ2-7, the V gene TRBV4-1, with D hard to call. The CDR3 has 13 amino acids. Trimming took 0 bases from V and 2 from J, leaving 5 bases between them. Germline V gene lookup returns CDR1 MGHRA and CDR2 YSYEKL. The CDR3 sequence: CASSQETAYEQYF. The CDR3 DNA reads TGCGCCAGCAGCCAAGAAACAGCCTACGAGCAGTACTTC.

This clone was recorded a few times. This chain links TRBV19 with TRBJ2-7, with D perhaps TRBD2 (5 bases). The V gene's germline CDR1 is LNHDA and CDR2 SQIVND (reference sequence). This CDR3 contains 13 residues. V was trimmed by 5 bases and J by 7 bases, leaving 15 bases between them. The CDR3 coding sequence is TGTGCCAGTAGTGCTCTAACTAGACGGGAGCAGTACTTC. Protein product: CASSALTRREQYF.

Here the CDR3 reads CASSEWQETQYF. The CDR3, as DNA: TGTGCCAGCAGTGAATGGCAAGAGACCCAGTACTTC. The V call is TRBV6-1, the J call TRBJ2-5, with unresolved D. The CDR3 extends over 12 amino acids. V gave up 2 bases and J gave up 2 bases, with 3 bases separating them. Germline loops: CDR1 MNHNS, CDR2 SASEGT.

The chain uses TRBV19 and TRBJ1-2; 7 bases are a match to TRBD1. The CDR3 loop spans 14 amino acids. With V trimmed by 3 bases and J by 7 bases, 8 bases remained unmatched. CDR1 is LNHDA, CDR2 SQIVND, per germline (reference sequence). The CDR3 sequence: CASSIRQGRSGYTF. In DNA, the CDR3 is TGTGCCAGTAGTATTAGACAGGGAAGAAGTGGCTACACCTTC.

This clone has only one observation. The chain links TRBV2 to TRBJ2-7; a possible D gene is TRBD1 (5 bases). CDR1 is SNHLY, CDR2 FYNNEI, per germline. This CDR3 is built from 14 residues. Trimming pared 1 base from V and 6 bases from J, leaving 13 bases between. The CDR3 region has the DNA TGTGCCAGCAGTGAAGTAAGGAGTAGGGGCGAGCAGTACTTC. Protein product: CASSEVRSRGEQYF.

This clone was counted once. The chain employs TRBV5-4 and TRBJ2-7, with D possibly called TRBD1 or TRBD2 (5 bases each). Germline CDR1 reads SGHNT; CDR2 reads YYREEE (reference sequence). V lost 0 bases and J 6 bases, leaving 7 bases between the germline ends. The CDR3 contains 12 residues. The CDR3: CASSLVGGEQYF. Here the CDR3 DNA reads TGTGCCAGCAGCTTGGTTGGGGGCGAGCAGTACTTC. Together with reference TRBV5-4 and TRBJ2-7, the CDR3 gives the full variable domain: ETGVTQSPTHLIKTRGQQVTLRCSSQSGHNTVSWYQQALGQGPQFIFQYYREEENGRGNFPPRFSGLQFPNYSSELNVNALELDDSALYLCASSLVGGEQYFGPGTRLTVT.

This clone was recorded once. The chain is built from TRBV6-1 and TRBJ2-7; 9 bases are a match to TRBD1. Per germline, CDR1 MNHNS and CDR2 SASEGT. With V trimmed by 6 bases and J by 5 bases, 8 bases remained unmatched. The CDR3 spans 14 residues. DNA of the CDR3: TGTGCCAGCAGGAAACGGACAGGGGTGGACGAGCAGTACTTC. This sequence encodes CASRKRTGVDEQYF.

V and J are TRBV27 and TRBJ2-1, with D possibly being TRBD2 (6 bases). The CDR3 is made up of 16 amino acids. Trimming stripped 6 bases from V and 1 base from J, with 16 bases between. The germline V gene has CDR1 MNHEY and CDR2 SMNVEV (reference sequence). The DNA of the CDR3 is TGTGCCAGCAGATACATGGGGAGGTCTTCCTACAATGAGCAGTTCTTC. Translated, it gives CASRYMGRSSYNEQFF.

The rearrangement uses TRBV7-3 and TRBJ2-4, with D possibly being TRBD1 or TRBD2 (6 bases each). The CDR3 sequence is 16 residues long. Germline assignment: CDR1 SGHTA and CDR2 FQGTGA. V lost 2 bases to trimming and J lost 7 bases, with 18 bases between them. In nucleotides, the CDR3 is TGTGCCAGCAGCTTACCTTTAGGGGGGCAGCGGAACATTCAGTACTTC. Its translation: CASSLPLGGQRNIQYF. Full variable domain (remainder filled in from reference TRBV7-3 and TRBJ2-4): GAGVSQTPSNKVTEKGKYVELRCDPISGHTALYWYRQSLGQGPEFLIYFQGTGAADDSGLPNDRFFAVRPEGSVSTLKIQRTERGDSAVYLCASSLPLGGQRNIQYFGAGTRLSVL.

In this sample, this clone turned up many times. The rearrangement links TRBV29-1 to TRBJ2-1; 10 bases fit TRBD1. J lost 9 bases, V lost 6 bases, and 8 bases had no gene match. Germline-derived CDR1 and CDR2 are SQVTM and ANQGSEA. This CDR3 region has 13 residues. The CDR3 DNA reads TGCAGCGTCACCGGGACAGGGGCAAGTGAGCAGTTCTTC. The encoded protein is CSVTGTGASEQFF.

About this clone itself: A read error may explain this, as a much larger clone is one base away. V gene TRBV7-2 combines with J gene TRBJ1-2, with D possibly TRBD1 on 5 matching bases. This CDR3 is built from 17 residues. CDR1 SGHTA and CDR2 FQGNSA come from the germline V gene. DNA of the CDR3: TGTGCCAGCAGCTTAGGGGGGTCCGCGGGGTTGATCTATAGCTACACCTTC. Translating gives CASSLGGSAGLIYSYTF.